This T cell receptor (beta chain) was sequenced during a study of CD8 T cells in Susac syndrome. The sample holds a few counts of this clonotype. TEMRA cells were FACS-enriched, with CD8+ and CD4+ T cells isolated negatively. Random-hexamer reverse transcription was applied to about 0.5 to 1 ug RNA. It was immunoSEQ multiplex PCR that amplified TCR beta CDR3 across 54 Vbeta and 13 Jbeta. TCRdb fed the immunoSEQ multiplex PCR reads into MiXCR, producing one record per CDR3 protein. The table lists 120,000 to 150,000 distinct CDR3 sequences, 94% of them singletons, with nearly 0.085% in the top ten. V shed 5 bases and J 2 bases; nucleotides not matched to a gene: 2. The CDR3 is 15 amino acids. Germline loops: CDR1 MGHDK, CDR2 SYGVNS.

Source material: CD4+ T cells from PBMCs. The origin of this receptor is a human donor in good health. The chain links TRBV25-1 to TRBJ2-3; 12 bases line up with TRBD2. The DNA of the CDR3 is TGTGCCAGCAGTCCTAGCGGGAGGGCCACAGATACGCAGTATTTT. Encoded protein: CASSPSGRATDTQYF.